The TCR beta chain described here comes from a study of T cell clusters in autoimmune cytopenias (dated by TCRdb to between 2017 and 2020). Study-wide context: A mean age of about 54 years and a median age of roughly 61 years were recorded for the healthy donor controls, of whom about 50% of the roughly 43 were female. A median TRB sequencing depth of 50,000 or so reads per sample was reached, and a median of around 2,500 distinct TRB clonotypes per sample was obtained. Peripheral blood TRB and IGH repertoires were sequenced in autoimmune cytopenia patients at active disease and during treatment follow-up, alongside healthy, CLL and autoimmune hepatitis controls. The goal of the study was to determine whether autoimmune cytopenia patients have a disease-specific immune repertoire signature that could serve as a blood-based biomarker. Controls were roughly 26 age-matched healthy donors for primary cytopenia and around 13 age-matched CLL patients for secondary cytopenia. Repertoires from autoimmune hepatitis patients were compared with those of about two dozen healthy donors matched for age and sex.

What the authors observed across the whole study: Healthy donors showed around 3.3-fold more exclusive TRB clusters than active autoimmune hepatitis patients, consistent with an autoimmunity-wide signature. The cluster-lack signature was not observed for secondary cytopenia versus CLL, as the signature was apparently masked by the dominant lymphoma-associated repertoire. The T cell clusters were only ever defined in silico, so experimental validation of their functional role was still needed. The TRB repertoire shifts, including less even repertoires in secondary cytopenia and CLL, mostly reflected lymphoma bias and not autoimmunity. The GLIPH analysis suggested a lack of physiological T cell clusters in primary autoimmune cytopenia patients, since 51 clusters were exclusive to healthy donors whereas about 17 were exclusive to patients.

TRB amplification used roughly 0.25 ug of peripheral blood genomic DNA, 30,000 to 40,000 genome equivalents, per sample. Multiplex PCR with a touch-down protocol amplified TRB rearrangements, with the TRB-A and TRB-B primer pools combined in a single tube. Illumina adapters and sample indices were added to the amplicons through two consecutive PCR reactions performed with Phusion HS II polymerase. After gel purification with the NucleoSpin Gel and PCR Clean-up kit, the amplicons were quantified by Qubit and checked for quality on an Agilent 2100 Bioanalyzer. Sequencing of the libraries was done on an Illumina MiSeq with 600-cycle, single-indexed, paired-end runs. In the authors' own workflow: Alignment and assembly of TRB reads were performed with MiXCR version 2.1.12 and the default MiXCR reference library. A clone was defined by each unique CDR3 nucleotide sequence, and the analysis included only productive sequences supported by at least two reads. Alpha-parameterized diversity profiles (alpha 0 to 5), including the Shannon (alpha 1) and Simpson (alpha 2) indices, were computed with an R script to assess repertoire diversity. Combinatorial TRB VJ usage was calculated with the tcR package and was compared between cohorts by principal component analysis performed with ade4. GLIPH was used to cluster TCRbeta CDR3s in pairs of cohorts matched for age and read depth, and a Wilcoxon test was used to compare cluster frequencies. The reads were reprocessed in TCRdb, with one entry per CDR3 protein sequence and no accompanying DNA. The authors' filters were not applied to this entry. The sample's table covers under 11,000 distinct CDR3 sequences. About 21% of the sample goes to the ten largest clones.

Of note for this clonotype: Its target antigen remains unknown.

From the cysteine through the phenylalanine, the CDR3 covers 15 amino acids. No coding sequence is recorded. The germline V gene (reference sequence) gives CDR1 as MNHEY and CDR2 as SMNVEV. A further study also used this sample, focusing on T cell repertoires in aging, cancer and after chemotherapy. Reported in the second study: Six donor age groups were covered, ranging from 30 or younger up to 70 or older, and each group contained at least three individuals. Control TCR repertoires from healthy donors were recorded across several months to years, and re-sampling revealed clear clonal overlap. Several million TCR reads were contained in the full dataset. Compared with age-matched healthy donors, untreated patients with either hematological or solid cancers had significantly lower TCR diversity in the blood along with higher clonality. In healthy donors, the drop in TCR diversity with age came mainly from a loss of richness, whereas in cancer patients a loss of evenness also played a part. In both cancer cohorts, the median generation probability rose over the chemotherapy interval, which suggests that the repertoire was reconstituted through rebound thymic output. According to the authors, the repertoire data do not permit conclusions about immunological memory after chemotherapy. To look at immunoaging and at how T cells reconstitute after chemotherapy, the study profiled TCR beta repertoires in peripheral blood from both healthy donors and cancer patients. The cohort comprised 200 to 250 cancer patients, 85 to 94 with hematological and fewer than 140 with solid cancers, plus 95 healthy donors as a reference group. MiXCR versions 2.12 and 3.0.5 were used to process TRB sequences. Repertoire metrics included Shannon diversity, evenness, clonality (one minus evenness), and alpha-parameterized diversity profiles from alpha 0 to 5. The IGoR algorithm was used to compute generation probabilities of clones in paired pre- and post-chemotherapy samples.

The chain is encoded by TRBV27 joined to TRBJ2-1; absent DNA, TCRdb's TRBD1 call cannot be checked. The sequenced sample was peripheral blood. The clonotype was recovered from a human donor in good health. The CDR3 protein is CASRFLGGAENEQFF.